The 24 T cell receptor beta chains reported below all come from one sample, sequenced in a study of CD8+CD57+ T cells in acquired aplastic anemia. The template used for profiling TCR beta VDJ and CDR3 was genomic DNA. Each CDR3 protein is one row after TCRdb ran MiXCR on the reads. The data contain about 110,000 distinct CDR3 sequences, 51% of them singletons. The specimen sequenced was sorted CD4+, CD8+, or CD8+CD57+ T cells (not recorded which) from PBMCs. Receptor source: a human donor in good health, serving as a control.

This clonotype was seen repeatedly, ten times or more. V usage is TRBV29-1 and J usage is TRBJ2-7; 8 bases line up with TRBD1. V was pared by 4 bases and J by 3 bases, with 5 bases of the junction left unmatched. The CDR3 runs 13 residues. CDR1 and CDR2 from the germline V gene are SQVTM and ANQGSEA. CDR3 DNA sequence: TGCAGCGTTGTATGGACAGGGTTCTACGAGCAGTACTTC. Translating gives CSVVWTGFYEQYF.

This clonotype was counted many times. The CDR3: CSASPGAQPQHF. DNA of the CDR3: TGCAGTGCTAGTCCCGGGGCTCAGCCCCAGCATTTT. J is TRBJ1-5 and V is TRBV20-1; D is possibly TRBD1 (5 bases). CDR3 length equals 12 residues. The germline gives CDR1 DFQATT, CDR2 SNEGSKA (reference sequence). V was pared by 3 bases and J by 6 bases, with 9 bases between.

The CDR3 sequence is CASSERGTGGYGYTF. CDR3 DNA sequence: TGTGCCAGCAGTGAACGCGGGACAGGGGGCTATGGCTACACCTTC. The chain joins TRBV25-1 to TRBJ1-2; 11 bases are a match to TRBD1. CDR1 is MGHDK, CDR2 SYGVNS, per germline. The V and J ends lost 2 bases and 4 bases, in that order; junction bases with no gene match: 3. The length of the CDR3 is 15 residues.

This clonotype was observed a single time. V is TRBV7-6 and J is TRBJ1-6; 7 nucleotides align to TRBD1. Germline CDR1 and CDR2: SGHVS and FNYEAQ. The CDR3 is 14 amino acids. V lost 3 bases to trimming and J lost 4 bases; unmatched junction nucleotides: 0. In DNA, the CDR3 is TGTGCCAGCAGCTTGACAGGGTATAATTCACCCCTCCACTTT. This sequence encodes CASSLTGYNSPLHF.

The chain combines TRBV29-1 with TRBJ2-1; D may be TRBD1 (9 bases). The CDR3 consists of 14 residues. With 7 bases removed from V and 8 bases from J, the gap between germline ends came to 21 bases. CDR1 is SQVTM and CDR2 is ANQGSEA in the germline V gene. The CDR3 DNA is TGCAGCGCGGGGGGGACAGGGTCTGGAGATGAGCAGTTCTTC. Its protein is CSAGGTGSGDEQFF.

This clonotype came up a few times. J is TRBJ1-5 and V is TRBV2; D uncertain. Trimming stripped 5 bases from V and 6 bases from J, with 11 bases between. CDR1 is SNHLY, CDR2 FYNNEI, per germline. The CDR3 extends over 13 amino acids. DNA of the CDR3: TGTGCCAGCAGTTCGGGTTGGGGTCAGCCCCAGCATTTT. Amino acid sequence: CASSSGWGQPQHF. Using reference TRBV2 and TRBJ1-5 for the parts outside the CDR3, the full variable domain is EPEVTQTPSHQVTQMGQEVILRCVPISNHLYFYWYRQILGQKVEFLVSFYNNEISEKSEIFDDQFSVERPDGSNFTLKIRSTKLEDSAMYFCASSSGWGQPQHFGDGTRLSIL.

The chain uses TRBV24-1 and TRBJ2-7; TRBD2 matches at 7 bases. The CDR3 runs to 14 residues. The germline V gene has CDR1 KGHDR and CDR2 SFDVKD. V trimming: 5 bases; J trimming: 3 bases; junction bases outside the gene matches: 6. In DNA form, the CDR3 reads TGTGCCACCAGTGCGGGGGGAGCTGGCTACGAGCAGTACTTC. This translates into CATSAGGAGYEQYF.

This clonotype came up many times. The CDR3 DNA follows: TGTGCCAGTAGCCTTAGCGGGGGAAAGAATGAGCAGTTCTTC. It encodes CASSLSGGKNEQFF. The genes are TRBV19 and TRBJ2-1; the match to TRBD2 covers 9 bases. With 6 bases clipped from V and 7 bases from J, the junction kept 7 bases outside the gene matches. Germline values: CDR1 LNHDA, CDR2 SQIVND (reference sequence). The CDR3 covers 14 residues.

This clonotype was seen only a few times. This may be a read error, as it is one base from a much larger clone. Because the CDR3 is missing its conserved closing phenylalanine or tryptophan, this is likely a read error. The V and J genes are TRBV25-1 and TRBJ2-7, with D possibly being TRBD1 or TRBD2 (5 bases each). Germline lookup yields CDR1 MGHDK and CDR2 SYGVNS. Trimming left V 5 bases short and J 2 bases short, with 25 bases between. The CDR3 extends over 18 amino acids. CDR3 residues: CASSHAPGRTRKPYEQYL. The CDR3 nucleotides read TGTGCCAGCAGTCACGCCCCGGGACGGACCAGAAAACCCTACGAGCAGTACCTC.

This clonotype was counted only a few times. The chain has TRBV10-3 and TRBJ1-6; 8 bases agree with TRBD1. The CDR3 totals 15 residues. The V and J ends lost 0 bases and 6 bases, in that order; junction bases with no gene match: 1. CDR1 is ENHRY, CDR2 SYGVKD, per germline. The CDR3 reads CAISESGQGNSPLHF. The CDR3 nucleotides are TGTGCCATCAGTGAGTCAGGACAGGGTAATTCACCCCTCCACTTT.

This clonotype was detected ten times or more. The rearrangement uses TRBV19 and TRBJ1-1, with 11 bases that match TRBD1. V lost 7 bases and J lost 5; bases outside the gene matches: 9. Germline CDR1 LNHDA, CDR2 SQIVND (reference sequence). CDR3 size: 15 residues. This CDR3 is CASIPGQGVETEAFF. The DNA for the CDR3 is TGTGCCAGTATTCCGGGACAGGGGGTTGAGACTGAAGCTTTCTTT.

This rearrangement joins TRBV15 to TRBJ2-7; the D gene could be TRBD1 or TRBD2 (7 bases each). V gave up 0 bases and J gave up 6 bases, with 18 bases separating them. The CDR3 contains 16 residues. Germline CDR1 LNHNV, CDR2 YYDKDF (reference sequence). CDR3 amino acids: CATSRDRGTAGSEQYF. Written as DNA, the CDR3 is TGTGCCACCAGCAGAGATCGCGGGACAGCGGGAAGCGAGCAGTACTTC.

This chain links TRBV25-1 with TRBJ1-5; D gene uncertain. Trimming cost V 4 bases and J 4 bases, with 8 bases left between them. CDR1 is MGHDK, CDR2 SYGVNS, per germline. This CDR3 contains 13 residues. CDR3 DNA sequence: TGTGCCAGCAGTGGATTAGGGAATCAGCCCCAGCATTTT. Protein: CASSGLGNQPQHF.

The V and J genes are TRBV10-3 and TRBJ1-5; D not resolved. Germline V gene sequence: CDR1 ENHRY, CDR2 SYGVKD. Trimming shortened V by 4 bases and J by 2 bases, and 15 bases separated the two germline ends. The CDR3 has 16 residues. CDR3 nucleotides: TGTGCCATCAGTGCTGGCACAGCGATTGGCAATCAGCCCCAGCATTTT. Its protein product is CAISAGTAIGNQPQHF.

This chain uses TRBV10-3 with TRBJ1-4; TRBD1 is a possible D gene (5 bases). Germline V gene sequence: CDR1 ENHRY, CDR2 SYGVKD. The V and J ends lost 7 bases and 0 bases respectively, with 18 bases between them. This CDR3 is built from 17 residues. The CDR3 DNA sequence: TGTGCCATCACTACTGGACAAGTCCCCGCAACTAATGAAAAACTGTTTTTT. Translating it yields CAITTGQVPATNEKLFF.

Turning to this clonotype: This may come from a read error, since a much larger clone is one base off. The chain combines TRBV4-2 with TRBJ2-1, with 12 bases that match TRBD2. The CDR3 contains 15 residues. Germline-derived CDR1 and CDR2 are LGHNA and YNFKEQ. After removal of 7 bases from V and 2 bases from J, the junction contained 3 bases not matched to a gene. The CDR3 DNA is TGTGCCAGCACCCCTAGCGGGAGGGCCTACAATGAGCAGTTCTTC. Amino acids: CASTPSGRAYNEQFF.

The chain carries TRBV5-8 and TRBJ1-2, with 7 bases that match TRBD1. The junction had 7 bases not matched to a gene; V was cut back by 4 bases and J by 4 bases. The CDR3 is 14 residues long. Germline-derived CDR1 and CDR2 are SGHTS and YDEGEE. CDR3 residues: CASSQDRTGYGYTF. The CDR3 DNA reads TGTGCCAGCAGCCAAGATAGGACAGGCTATGGCTACACCTTC.

This clonotype was detected a few times. The CDR3 DNA reads TGCAGCGCGCAGGGGGCAGGCACCTACGAGCAGTACTTC. It is translated as CSAQGAGTYEQYF. This chain uses TRBV29-1 with TRBJ2-7, with 8 bases identical to TRBD1. The CDR3 has 13 residues. The trim removed 7 bases at V and 2 bases at J, leaving 7 bases unmatched. Germline values: CDR1 SQVTM, CDR2 ANQGSEA.

This clonotype came up many times. V and J are TRBV5-4 and TRBJ1-2, with D unclear. CDR1 and CDR2 from the germline V gene are SGHNT and YYREEE (reference sequence). The CDR3 consists of 12 residues. Deletions cut 6 bases from V and 10 bases from J, with 16 bases between. CDR3 sequence: CASITNPGNYTF. In DNA form, the CDR3 reads TGTGCCAGCATTACCAACCCGGGGAACTACACCTTC.

Notes on this clonotype: A much larger clone lies one base from this, so it may be a read error. The J gene is TRBJ2-6, the V gene TRBV13; the match to TRBD1 covers 7 bases. Germline values: CDR1 PRHDT, CDR2 FYEKMQ (reference sequence). The CDR3 has 16 amino acids. The CDR3 here is CASSSHTGAGANVPTF. For the CDR3, the DNA is TGTGCCAGCAGTTCACACACAGGGGCTGGGGCCAACGTCCCGACTTTC.

This clonotype has only one observation. The chain carries TRBV7-6 and TRBJ2-2; D remains ambiguous. This CDR3 is built from 12 residues. Germline-derived CDR1 and CDR2 are SGHVS and FNYEAQ. Between the trimmed V and J ends, which lost 0 bases and 6 bases, there was a span of 2 bases. CDR3 DNA sequence: TGTGCCAGCAGCTTAGCTCCCGGGGAGCTGTTTTTT. Encoded protein: CASSLAPGELFF. Using reference TRBV7-6 and TRBJ2-2 for the parts outside the CDR3, the full variable domain is GAGVSQSPRYKVTKRGQDVALRCDPISGHVSLYWYRQALGQGPEFLTYFNYEAQQDKSGLPNDRFSAERPEGSISTLTIQRTEQRDSAMYRCASSLAPGELFFGEGSRLTVL.

The chain links TRBV11-1 to TRBJ1-3; 8 bases fit TRBD1. V lost 5 bases to trimming and J lost 0 bases; unmatched junction nucleotides: 6. The CDR3 sequence is 16 residues long. Germline-derived CDR1 and CDR2 are SGHAT and FQDESV (reference sequence). CDR3: CASSPAGGSSGNTIYF. The CDR3 region has the DNA TGTGCCAGCAGCCCCGCAGGGGGCAGCTCTGGAAACACCATATATTTT.

This clonotype was counted ten times or more. V gene TRBV15 combines with J gene TRBJ1-2; D unresolved. The germline V gene encodes CDR1 LNHNV and CDR2 YYDKDF (reference sequence). The ends were cut back, 0 bases at V and 0 bases at J, with 8 bases in the middle. The CDR3 is 15 residues long. CDR3 DNA: TGTGCCACCAGCAGAGATCGTGTAGCTAACTATGGCTACACCTTC. Its translation is CATSRDRVANYGYTF. Full variable domain (rest looked up from reference TRBV15 and TRBJ1-2): DAMVIQNPRYQVTQFGKPVTLSCSQTLNHNVMYWYQQKSSQAPKLLFHYYDKDFNNEADTPDNFQSRRPNTSFCFLDIRSPGLGDTAMYLCATSRDRVANYGYTFGSGTRLTVV.

This clonotype was seen repeatedly, ten times or more. This chain joins TRBV19 and TRBJ2-1, with 10 bases fitting TRBD1. Germline V lookup: CDR1 LNHDA, CDR2 SQIVND (reference sequence). This CDR3 is built from 14 residues. V lost 7 bases, J lost 6 bases, and 6 bases stayed unmatched. CDR3: CASTGTGESNEQFF. The CDR3 nucleotides are TGTGCCAGTACCGGGACAGGGGAGTCCAATGAGCAGTTCTTC.